The following is a T cell receptor beta chain sequence with its context. The germline V and J ends were trimmed by 0 bases and 7 bases, with 19 bases remaining between them. Per the germline V gene, CDR1 is LGHNA and CDR2 is YNFKEQ. The CDR3 length is 17 residues. The protocol was immunoSEQ multiplex PCR, while the TCRdb copy is restricted to in-frame clones and leaves out a portion. This sample has around 430,000 clones, with about 91% found just once. The sample comes from a study of blood T cell repertoires in COVID-19. Study-wide context: The analysed material was cDNA or gDNA that came from T cells, B-cell-depleted T cells, or PBMCs.

The clonotype originates from a woman aged 45-60 years with COVID-19, enrolled during active disease. The V gene is TRBV4-2, the J gene TRBJ2-1; D gene unclear. Sequenced material: peripheral blood. The CDR3 loop reads CASSQEVETGYRNEQFF. The CDR3, as DNA: TGTGCCAGCAGCCAAGAAGTCGAGACTGGGTATAGAAATGAGCAGTTCTTC.